The 9 T cell receptor beta chains below come from one sample, sequenced in a study of T cell changes during pregnancy in multiple sclerosis. Measured with immunoSEQ multiplex PCR; TCRdb has only the in-frame clones, and not every one. Of tens of thousands of clones listed, 85% to 95% are singletons. The material sequenced was CD4+ T cells from peripheral blood mononuclear cells, taken in the third trimester of pregnancy. The receptors were sampled from a female donor with multiple sclerosis, enrolled in a pregnancy study.

V usage is TRBV18 and J usage is TRBJ1-2, with 12 positions matching TRBD1. Per the germline V gene, CDR1 is KGHSH and CDR2 is LQKENI. V was pared by 3 bases and J by 6 bases, with 5 bases of the junction left unmatched. The CDR3 runs to 15 residues. The CDR3 bases are TGTGCCAGCTCACCGACCGGGACAGGGGGCCATGGCTACACCTTC. It encodes CASSPTGTGGHGYTF.

V is TRBV7-2 and J is TRBJ1-3; possibly TRBD1 for D (6 bases). The CDR3 covers 12 residues. Germline lookup yields CDR1 SGHTA and CDR2 FQGNSA. Trimming cost V 11 bases and J 4 bases, with 12 bases left between them. CDR3 protein: CAATGFGNTIYF. DNA of the CDR3: TGTGCCGCTACAGGGTTCGGAAACACCATATATTTT.

The chain joins TRBV25-1 to TRBJ1-1; D is unresolved. CDR1 is MGHDK and CDR2 is SYGVNS in the germline V gene. The CDR3 runs to 15 residues. Trimming shortened V by 4 bases and J by 1 base, and 13 bases separated the two germline ends. The CDR3 DNA sequence: TGTGCCAGCAGTGCAACCGGACTGCAGAACACTGAAGCTTTCTTT. It is translated as CASSATGLQNTEAFF.

The J gene is TRBJ1-5, the V gene TRBV19; D gene unclear. The V end lost 3 bases, the J end lost 9 bases, and 15 bases lay between the germline ends. This CDR3 contains 14 residues. Per germline, CDR1 LNHDA and CDR2 SQIVND (reference sequence). CDR3 coding DNA: TGTGCCAGTAGTATCGGCGCCTCTCGAGGGCCCCAGCATTTT. It translates to CASSIGASRGPQHF.

The chain combines TRBV30 with TRBJ1-1; 8 nucleotides align to TRBD1. Germline V gives CDR1 GTSNPN, CDR2 SVGIG (reference sequence). The CDR3 extends over 13 amino acids. Losses at the gene ends were 3 bases for V and 5 bases for J; bases not matched to a gene: 5. The CDR3 DNA is TGTGCCTGGAGGCCGACAGGGGAGACTGAAGCTTTCTTT. Its protein product is CAWRPTGETEAFF.

The chain recombines TRBV7-9 with TRBJ2-7, with a possible D match to TRBD2 (5 bases). This CDR3 is built from 14 residues. The V end lost 3 bases, the J end lost 6 bases, and 15 bases lay between the germline ends. Germline V gene sequence: CDR1 SEHNR, CDR2 FQNEAQ (reference sequence). The CDR3 sequence: CASSFEGGSGEQYF. The CDR3 DNA reads as TGTGCCAGCAGCTTTGAGGGTGGGTCGGGCGAGCAGTACTTC.

This clone was seen only once. The chain carries TRBV10-3 and TRBJ1-5; perhaps TRBD1 as D (5 bases). CDR3 size: 15 residues. The germline V gene has CDR1 ENHRY and CDR2 SYGVKD. Trimming took off 6 bases at V and 2 bases at J, with 14 bases between the two ends. CDR3 region: CAISKGVDGNQPQHF. The CDR3 nucleotides are TGTGCCATCAGCAAAGGGGTGGATGGCAATCAGCCCCAGCATTTT.

The V gene is TRBV5-6, the J gene TRBJ1-1; 10 bases align to TRBD1. The CDR3 length is 16 residues. Losses at the gene ends were 4 bases for V and 1 base for J; bases not matched to a gene: 7. Germline lookup yields CDR1 SGHDT and CDR2 YYEEEE. The CDR3 DNA is TGTGCCAGCAGCCCCGTCGGGACAGGGGCGAACACTGAAGCTTTCTTT. This sequence encodes CASSPVGTGANTEAFF.

The chain has TRBV28 and TRBJ1-4, with D possibly matching TRBD1 (6 bases). The CDR3 has 16 residues. Looked up from germline, CDR1 is MDHEN and CDR2 is SYDVKM. The V end was cut by 5 bases, the J end by 5 bases, with 18 bases between. The CDR3 loop is CASSVATGTRNEKLFF. The CDR3 nucleotides are TGTGCCAGCAGTGTCGCCACTGGGACAAGAAATGAAAAACTGTTTTTT. Using reference TRBV28 and TRBJ1-4 for the parts outside the CDR3, the full variable domain is DVKVTQSSRYLVKRTGEKVFLECVQDMDHENMFWYRQDPGLGLRLIYFSYDVKMKEKGDIPEGYSVSREKKERFSLILESASTNQTSMYLCASSVATGTRNEKLFFGSGTQLSVL.